This T cell receptor (beta chain) was recorded in a study of T cells expressing NK-cell markers (dated by TCRdb to 2020 to 2022). About the investigation overall: TCR beta-chain repertoires were profiled in sorted CD3+CD56+NKG2C+, CD3+CD56+NKG2C- and CD3+CD56-NKG2C+ T-cell subsets from several donors. Among the eight sequenced donors, seven were HCMV-seropositive and one was HCMV-seronegative. The study sequenced eight donors, all healthy volunteers chosen at random: three men and five women. Sequencing of the libraries produced 2 x 150 bp reads on Illumina HiSeq 2000/2500, MiSeq or NextSeq. General conclusions and limits of the study: Those dominant clonotypes were again the most abundant among CD3+CD56-NKG2C+ cells in four donors, at roughly 28.3-65%. Whether the expanded NKG2C-expressing T cell clones were specific for HCMV antigens remained unclear. In 5 to 7 donors, the dominant CD3+CD56+NKG2C+ clonotypes were found to rank among the top 10 CD8+ clonotypes and to make up about 1.0-8% of CD8+ T cells.

To determine HCMV serostatus, a commercial ELISA kit was used to detect HCMV-specific IgG in serum. Peripheral blood mononuclear cells were isolated from blood by Ficoll density gradient centrifugation. About this clonotype itself: Its binding antigen is unknown.

The run used an Illumina HiSeq 2000. TCR beta cDNA libraries were made by 5'RACE template switching that added a universal primer site and unique molecular identifiers. cDNA synthesis was primed from the TCR beta constant segment and was followed by two successive PCR amplification steps. On the authors' methods: MIGEC was used to demultiplex reads and group the reads by UMI, and MiTCR was used to assemble and quantify clonotypes. To exclude erroneous sequences, any TCR cDNA sequence not supported by at least two reads was discarded. Downstream repertoire analysis used the tcR package, and clonotypes were matched across fractions by CDR3 nucleotide sequence plus V segment. Antigen specificity was annotated against VDJdb with VDJmatch, allowing one amino acid substitution in CDR3. The reads went through TCRdb reprocessing, and each CDR3 protein sequence gets one entry with no DNA. The authors' filters were not applied to this entry. This sample's table contains 160,000 or so distinct CDR3 sequences. Less than 20% of the sample rests with the top ten.

From a lookup of the germline V gene, CDR1 and CDR2 are LGHNA and YNFKEQ. The CDR3 has 15 amino acids, counting the end cysteine and phenylalanine. No nucleotide data were recorded. Specimen: blood T cells: a sorted CD56 or NKG2C T cell subset, CD4+ or CD8+ T cells, or bulk PBMC T cells (not recorded which). The sequence joins TRBV4-2 to TRBJ1-4; the D gene TCRdb calls, TRBD1, cannot be checked with no DNA. This TCR derives from a woman aged 18 to 75 in good health. The CDR3 protein is CASSAGTRTNEKLFF.